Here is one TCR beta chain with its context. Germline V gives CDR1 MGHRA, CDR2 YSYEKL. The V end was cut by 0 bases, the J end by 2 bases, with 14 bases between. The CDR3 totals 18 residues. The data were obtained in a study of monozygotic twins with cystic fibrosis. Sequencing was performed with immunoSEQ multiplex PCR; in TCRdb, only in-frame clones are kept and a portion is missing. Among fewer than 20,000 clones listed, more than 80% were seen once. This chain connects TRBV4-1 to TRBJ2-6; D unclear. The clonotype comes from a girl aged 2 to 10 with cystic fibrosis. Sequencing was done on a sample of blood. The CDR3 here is CASSQELLNRAGANVLTF. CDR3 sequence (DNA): TGCGCCAGCAGCCAAGAATTGCTGAACCGGGCTGGGGCCAACGTCCTGACTTTC.